Below, 27 T cell receptor beta chains from the same sample are listed, as sequenced in a study of blood T cell repertoires in COVID-19. Some clones are missing from TCRdb's copy, which holds only in-frame ones; the method was immunoSEQ multiplex PCR. The sample records approximately 260,000 clones, about 86% being singletons. The sample taken for sequencing was PBMCs or T cells enriched from blood (not recorded which). These receptors were obtained from a man aged 25-45 years with acute COVID-19.

This clone has just one count. The chain recombines TRBV7-8 with TRBJ2-5, with D hard to call. Germline assignment: CDR1 SGHVS and CDR2 FQNEAQ. The germline V and J ends were trimmed by 7 bases and 3 bases, with 12 bases remaining between them. The CDR3 is 13 amino acids. CDR3 nucleotide sequence: TGTGCCAGCACCCACCACAACAAAGAGACCCAGTACTTC. Amino acid sequence: CASTHHNKETQYF.

This clone was counted a few times. The chain is built from TRBV10-3 and TRBJ2-1; TRBD2 aligns across 7 bases. Germline lookup yields CDR1 ENHRY and CDR2 SYGVKD. V was clipped by 3 bases and J by 6 bases; unmatched bases: 5. The CDR3 extends over 14 amino acids. Here the CDR3 DNA reads TGTGCCATCAGTGATACAGCGGGGATCAATGAGCAGTTCTTC. It is translated as CAISDTAGINEQFF.

This clone was observed once. The J gene is TRBJ2-3, the V gene TRBV19; possible D gene TRBD2, 5 bases. Germline CDR1 LNHDA, CDR2 SQIVND (reference sequence). V was trimmed by 6 bases and J by 8 bases, leaving 9 bases between them. This CDR3 is built from 11 residues. The CDR3 region is CASRGEGTQYF. CDR3 bases: TGTGCCAGTAGGGGAGAAGGTACGCAGTATTTT.

The rearrangement joins TRBV4-1 to TRBJ2-5, with 10 bases matching TRBD2. With V trimmed by 5 bases and J by 1 base, 4 bases remained unmatched. The CDR3 is 15 residues long. CDR1 and CDR2 from the germline V gene are MGHRA and YSYEKL. CDR3 region: CASSLRTSGQETQYF. The CDR3 bases are TGCGCCAGCAGCTTGCGGACTAGCGGCCAAGAGACCCAGTACTTC.

This clone showed up just once. The rearrangement uses TRBV5-5 and TRBJ1-2; D not resolved. Germline loops: CDR1 SGHKS, CDR2 YYEKEE (reference sequence). V lost 0 bases, J lost 2 bases, and 11 bases lay in between. CDR3 length: 15 amino acids. The CDR3 coding sequence is TGTGCCAGCAGCTTGGGAGGTGGAAAGAACTATGGCTACACCTTC. It yields the protein CASSLGGGKNYGYTF.

There are a few counts of this clone. V is TRBV15 and J is TRBJ2-3; TRBD2 matches at 10 bases. The CDR3 is 15 amino acids. Losses at the gene ends were 4 bases for V and 4 bases for J; bases not matched to a gene: 5. Germline lookup yields CDR1 LNHNV and CDR2 YYDKDF (reference sequence). CDR3 residues: CATSTASGSSDTQYF. The CDR3 DNA sequence: TGTGCCACCAGCACGGCTAGCGGGAGCTCAGATACGCAGTATTTT.

This clone appeared a single time. This sequence joins TRBV5-6 and TRBJ1-1, with unresolved D. The germline V and J ends were trimmed by 4 bases and 1 base, with 14 bases remaining between them. In germline, CDR1 is SGHDT, CDR2 YYEEEE. The CDR3 extends over 15 amino acids. As DNA, the CDR3 is TGTGCCAGCAGCCCGTCCGGTTCTGGGAACACTGAAGCTTTCTTT. Translating it yields CASSPSGSGNTEAFF.

This clone has more than one count but fewer than ten. V gene TRBV10-3 combines with J gene TRBJ2-1; unclear D gene. Trimming cost V 6 bases and J 5 bases, with 5 bases left between them. Per germline, CDR1 ENHRY and CDR2 SYGVKD. The length of the CDR3 is 11 residues. CDR3 sequence reads: CAIRRDNEQFF. CDR3 DNA sequence: TGTGCCATCAGGAGAGACAATGAGCAGTTCTTC.

V and J are TRBV6-5 and TRBJ2-3; TRBD2 might be the D (5 bases). Germline CDR1 MNHEY, CDR2 SVGAGI. This CDR3 is 14 amino acids long. The V end was cut by 7 bases, the J end by 5 bases, with 16 bases between. CDR3 in amino acids: CASNSGLAQDTQYF. CDR3 DNA: TGTGCCAGCAACTCGGGATTAGCGCAAGATACGCAGTATTTT.

The chain has TRBV24-1 and TRBJ1-6; TRBD1 matches at 7 bases. Germline V gives CDR1 KGHDR, CDR2 SFDVKD. J was trimmed by 8 bases and V by 5 bases; bases with no gene match: 11. This CDR3 spans 16 amino acids. CDR3 protein: CATSAHFWDRYSPLHF. The CDR3 nucleotides read TGTGCCACCAGTGCCCATTTCTGGGACAGATATTCACCCCTCCACTTT.

The CDR3 sequence is CASSLSEHYNEQFF. The CDR3 coding sequence is TGTGCCAGCAGCTTGTCGGAGCACTACAATGAGCAGTTCTTC. The rearrangement joins TRBV7-9 to TRBJ2-1; D is unclear. This CDR3 has 14 residues. Germline-derived CDR1 and CDR2 are SEHNR and FQNEAQ (reference sequence). The V and J ends lost 3 bases and 3 bases respectively, with 9 bases between them.

V is TRBV6-2 or TRBV6-3 and J is TRBJ1-2; D unclear. The CDR3 covers 14 residues. CDR1 and CDR2 from the germline V gene are MNHEY and SVGEGT. V gave up 6 bases and J gave up 4 bases, with 15 bases separating them. CDR3 coding DNA: TGTGCCAGCAGCCAACAGACGGGATTCTATGGCTACACCTTC. Translated: CASSQQTGFYGYTF.

The rearrangement joins TRBV19 to TRBJ1-5; D gene unclear. Between the trimmed V and J ends, which lost 5 bases and 2 bases, there was a span of 13 bases. Germline CDR1 and CDR2: LNHDA and SQIVND (reference sequence). The CDR3 has 15 residues. The CDR3 loop is CASSWEGSGNQPQHF. The CDR3 nucleotides are TGTGCCAGTAGTTGGGAGGGATCGGGCAATCAGCCCCAGCATTTT.

This chain links TRBV6-2 or TRBV6-3 with TRBJ2-7; D is undetermined. CDR3 length: 13 residues. CDR1 is MNHEY, CDR2 SVGEGT, per germline. Trimming took 0 bases from V and 4 from J, leaving 7 bases between them. CDR3 sequence (DNA): TGTGCCAGCAGTTACTCGACGGGTTACGAGCAGTACGTC. Residues: CASSYSTGYEQYV.

This clone is a singleton in its sample. Other DNA sequences in the sample encode the same CDR3. This rearrangement joins TRBV9 to TRBJ2-2; D might be TRBD2 (5 bases). The CDR3 runs 13 residues. The V and J ends lost 0 bases and 9 bases respectively, with 9 bases between them. The germline V gene has CDR1 SGDLS and CDR2 YYNGEE. CDR3 loop: CASSVEGARELFF. The CDR3 region has the DNA TGTGCCAGCAGCGTAGAGGGAGCCCGGGAGCTGTTTTTT. The entire variable domain, with the rest obtained from reference TRBV9 and TRBJ2-2, is as follows: DSGVTQTPKHLITATGQRVTLRCSPRSGDLSVYWYQQSLDQGLQFLIQYYNGEERAKGNILERFSAQQFPDLHSELNLSSLELGDSALYFCASSVEGARELFFGEGSRLTVL.

The chain uses TRBV28 and TRBJ2-1, with 8 nucleotides matching TRBD2. V shed 2 bases and J 0 bases; nucleotides not matched to a gene: 6. The germline gives CDR1 MDHEN, CDR2 SYDVKM. This CDR3 region has 17 residues. The CDR3: CASSLVAGGSSYNEQFF. As DNA, the CDR3 is TGTGCCAGCAGTTTAGTTGCGGGGGGAAGCTCCTACAATGAGCAGTTCTTC.

The chain combines TRBV11-2 with TRBJ2-5, with 7 bases matching TRBD1. J was trimmed by 4 bases and V by 5 bases; bases with no gene match: 10. Germline assignment: CDR1 SGHAT and CDR2 FQNNGV. This CDR3 comprises 15 residues. CDR3 region: CASSHGTEARETQYF. The DNA of the CDR3 is TGTGCCAGCAGCCATGGGACAGAGGCTAGAGAGACCCAGTACTTC.

This chain joins TRBV4-1 and TRBJ1-5, with a tentative D call TRBD1 (6 bases). Trimming cost V 5 bases and J 1 base, with 12 bases left between them. Germline lookup yields CDR1 MGHRA and CDR2 YSYEKL. The CDR3 length is 15 residues. The CDR3 spells CASSLTGESNQPQHF. Here the CDR3 DNA reads TGCGCCAGCAGCTTGACAGGAGAGAGCAATCAGCCCCAGCATTTT.

This clone was counted ten times or more. The rearrangement uses TRBV13 and TRBJ1-3; maybe TRBD1 (5 bases). Trimming removed 4 bases from V and 4 bases from J, with 17 bases in between. The CDR3 spans 16 residues. Germline CDR1 is PRHDT and CDR2 is FYEKMQ (reference sequence). The CDR3 protein is CASSSRAGGYGNTIYF. The CDR3 nucleotides are TGTGCCAGCAGCTCTAGGGCGGGGGGGTACGGAAACACCATATATTTT.

This rearrangement joins TRBV3-1 (or the pseudogene TRBV3-2) to TRBJ1-1; the D is unclear. V lost 4 bases and J 1 base, leaving 7 bases between the germline ends. Germline lookup yields CDR1 LGHDT and CDR2 YNNKEL (reference sequence). CDR3 length: 13 residues. The CDR3, as DNA: TGTGCCAGCAGCCGTACACGGAACACTGAAGCTTTCTTT. Protein product: CASSRTRNTEAFF.

This sequence joins TRBV23-1 and TRBJ2-5; the D gene is possibly TRBD2 (5 bases). TRBV23-1 is an ORF, with its function uncertain. V was trimmed by 1 base and J by 4 bases, leaving 13 bases between them. CDR3 length: 15 residues. The CDR3 nucleotides are TGCGCCAGCAGTCAATGTAGGGAGCCATTAGAGACCCAGTACTTC. It specifies CASSQCREPLETQYF.

The V call is TRBV18, the J call TRBJ2-1, with D possibly matching TRBD2 (6 bases). Germline V gene sequence: CDR1 KGHSH, CDR2 LQKENI. The CDR3 consists of 15 residues. Between the trimmed V and J ends, which lost 7 bases and 0 bases, there was a span of 13 bases. CDR3 amino acids: CASCSSASSYNEQFF. DNA of the CDR3: TGTGCCAGCTGCTCTAGCGCTAGCTCCTACAATGAGCAGTTCTTC.

The chain joins TRBV19 to TRBJ2-2; 8 bases map to TRBD1. The CDR3 extends over 14 amino acids. Per the germline V gene, CDR1 is LNHDA and CDR2 is SQIVND (reference sequence). J was trimmed by 2 bases and V by 7 bases; bases with no gene match: 3. CDR3: CASIGQGNTGELFF. The CDR3 DNA follows: TGTGCCAGTATTGGACAGGGTAACACCGGGGAGCTGTTTTTT.

V is TRBV5-1 and J is TRBJ2-1; 10 positions match TRBD2. The trim removed 4 bases at V and 6 bases at J, leaving 1 base unmatched. The CDR3 has 13 amino acids. From germline, CDR1 is SGHRS and CDR2 YFSETQ. The CDR3 sequence is CASSSGGANEQFF. The CDR3 DNA sequence: TGCGCCAGCAGCAGCGGGGGGGCCAATGAGCAGTTCTTC.

The chain has TRBV5-3 and TRBJ2-1; 7 positions match TRBD1. TRBV5-3 is an ORF, with its function uncertain. V lost 1 base, J lost 6 bases, and 7 bases stayed unmatched. The CDR3 is made up of 15 amino acids. CDR3: CARSLSRGIGNEQFF. DNA of the CDR3: TGTGCCAGAAGCTTGAGCAGGGGGATCGGCAATGAGCAGTTCTTC.

The chain uses TRBV18 and TRBJ1-4; D is perhaps TRBD1 (6 bases). The CDR3 consists of 14 residues. Per the germline V gene, CDR1 is KGHSH and CDR2 is LQKENI. V lost 5 bases and J 6 bases, leaving 13 bases between the germline ends. CDR3 nucleotides: TGTGCCAGCTCAGCAGACAGGAGCGATGAAAAACTGTTTTTT. Translation gives CASSADRSDEKLFF.

This sequence joins TRBV19 and TRBJ2-4, with 11 bases aligning to TRBD1. The CDR3 is 17 residues long. Trimming cost V 1 base and J 2 bases; bases outside gene matches: 4. Germline V gene data show CDR1 as LNHDA and CDR2 as SQIVND (reference sequence). The CDR3 protein is CASSIGTGGFSKNIQYF. For the CDR3, the DNA is TGTGCCAGTAGTATAGGGACAGGGGGCTTTTCCAAAAACATTCAGTACTTC.